The entry that follows covers one T cell receptor beta chain sequence. Germline V lookup: CDR1 SGHRS, CDR2 YFSETQ. Trimming took 4 bases from V and 2 from J; bases not matched to a gene: 9. The CDR3 is 16 amino acids. This sample stems from a study of blood T cell repertoires in COVID-19. For the study at large: COVID-19 samples collected from the United States, Italy and Spain covered acute and convalescent phases. T cells, B-cell-depleted T cells, or PBMCs supplied cDNA or gDNA.

As processed by the authors: Amplification of reference gene primers was used by the study to estimate nucleated cell counts. Only in-frame clones appear in the TCRdb table, and some are missing; sequencing was by immunoSEQ multiplex PCR. V and J calls and clone size are those listed in that table; D and trimming were worked out from the DNA. Of about 58,000 clones in the sample, roughly nine tenths were seen once. Material: peripheral blood. The genes are TRBV5-1 and TRBJ2-1; 7 bases agree with TRBD1. This TCR was sampled from a woman aged 65 to 85 with active COVID-19. The CDR3 is CASSPDRAQTYNEQFF. As DNA, the CDR3 is TGCGCCAGCAGCCCTGACAGGGCTCAGACCTACAATGAGCAGTTCTTC.